Shown below are 5 T cell receptor beta chains from a single sample sequenced in a study of spatial heterogeneity in lung cancer. Time point reported: sample taken at primary tumor resection. Antigens of these TCRs are unknown. Study-wide results and limits: Tumoral mutation counts were tracked by counts of expanded intratumoral alpha and beta TCRs.

TCRdb ran MiXCR on the 5' RACE reads and lists one entry per CDR3 protein. The table records several thousand distinct CDR3 sequences, approximately 10% of them present only once. The sequences come from lung tumor tissue, collected at surgery. The receptors were gathered from a male donor with early-stage non-small cell lung cancer.

The V and J genes are TRBV7-8 and TRBJ2-5; D is perhaps TRBD2 (6 bases). CDR3 length: 16 residues. Between the trimmed V and J ends, which lost 1 base and 2 bases, there was a span of 14 bases. Germline CDR1 SGHVS, CDR2 FQNEAQ. The CDR3 DNA reads as TGTGCCAGCAGCTTAGGAATCCAGGGAGGTCAAGAGACCCAGTACTTC. Translated, it gives CASSLGIQGGQETQYF. The complete variable domain, with remaining parts taken from reference TRBV7-8 and TRBJ2-5, reads GAGVSQSPRYKVAKRGQDVALRCDPISGHVSLFWYQQALGQGPEFLTYFQNEAQLDKSGLPSDRFFAERPEGSVSTLKIQRTQQEDSAVYLCASSLGIQGGQETQYFGPGTRLLVL.

Comments on this clonotype: A much bigger clone sits one base away, suggesting this may be a read error. The chain is built from TRBV5-5 and TRBJ2-4; TRBD2 matches at 8 bases. Germline CDR1 reads SGHKS; CDR2 reads YYEKEE (reference sequence). This CDR3 is 15 amino acids long. V gave up 0 bases and J gave up 9 bases; unmatched junction bases: 8. The CDR3 is CASSLETSGFIIQYF. The CDR3 DNA reads TGTGCCAGCAGCTTGGAAACTAGCGGATTCATCATTCAGTACTTC.

The sample holds many counts of this clonotype. This sequence joins TRBV20-1 and TRBJ2-5; D call uncertain. In germline, CDR1 is DFQATT, CDR2 SNEGSKA (reference sequence). V was cut by 5 bases and J by 0 bases, with 16 bases left in between. The CDR3 is 15 amino acids. The CDR3 region has the DNA TGCAGTGCTGCACCCTGGACCAAGAACCAAGAGACCCAGTACTTC. Its protein product is CSAAPWTKNQETQYF.

This chain joins TRBV6-6 and TRBJ2-7, with D unclear. Germline V gene data show CDR1 as MNHNY and CDR2 as SVGAGI (reference sequence). The CDR3 runs to 12 residues. V gave up 7 bases and J gave up 1 base, with 8 bases separating them. In DNA form, the CDR3 reads TGTGCCAGCACGTCGCATTCCTACGAGCAGTACTTC. This encodes CASTSHSYEQYF.

This clonotype is judged medium-sized (0.01 to 0.1%). This rearrangement joins TRBV12-3 or TRBV12-4 to TRBJ2-7, with D perhaps matching TRBD2 (5 bases). V lost 4 bases and J 3 bases, leaving 16 bases between the germline ends. The length of the CDR3 is 15 residues. The CDR3 protein is CASSSSGAVHYEQYF. In DNA, the CDR3 is TGTGCCAGCAGTTCAAGCGGTGCGGTTCACTACGAGCAGTACTTC.